This T cell receptor (beta chain) stems from a study of shared clonotypes between healthy human individuals. Germline V gene lookup returns CDR1 SEHNR and CDR2 FQNEAQ (reference sequence). CDR3 size: 15 residues. Trimming took 0 bases from V and 0 from J, leaving 5 bases between them. Profiled with immunoSEQ multiplex PCR; TCRdb holds only in-frame clones, not every one. Of some 600,000 clones listed, around 96% are singletons. As concerns this clone: Other DNA sequences of this sample code for an identical CDR3.

Terminally differentiated effector memory CD45RA+ cells were excluded by CCR7 positive selection of CD45RO-negative cells. The sequenced sample consisted of naive CD8+ T cells sorted from blood. This chain connects TRBV7-9 to TRBJ1-4; D gene unclear. The TCR comes from a young woman in good health. The CDR3: CASSLAGATNEKLFF. The CDR3 nucleotides read TGTGCCAGCAGCTTAGCTGGCGCAACTAATGAAAAACTGTTTTTT.